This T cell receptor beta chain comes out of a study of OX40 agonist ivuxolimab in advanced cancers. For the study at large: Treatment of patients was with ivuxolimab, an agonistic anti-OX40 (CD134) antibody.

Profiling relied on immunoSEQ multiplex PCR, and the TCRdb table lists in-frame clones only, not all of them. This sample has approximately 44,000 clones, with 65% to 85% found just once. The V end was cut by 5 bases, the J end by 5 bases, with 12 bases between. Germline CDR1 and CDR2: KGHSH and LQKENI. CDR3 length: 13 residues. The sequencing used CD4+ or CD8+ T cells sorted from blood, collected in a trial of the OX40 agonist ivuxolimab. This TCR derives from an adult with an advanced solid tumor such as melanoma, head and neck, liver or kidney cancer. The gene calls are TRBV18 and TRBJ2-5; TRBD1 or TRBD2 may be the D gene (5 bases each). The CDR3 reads CASSTGTRETQYF. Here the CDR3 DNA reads TGTGCCAGCTCAACCGGGACCCGGGAGACCCAGTACTTC.